What follows is one T cell receptor beta chain and its context. Antigen: not known. 5'RACE, which relied on constant-segment primers, yielded TCR alpha and TCR beta cDNA libraries carrying sample barcodes and UMIs. TCRdb recomputed calls from the 5' RACE reads with MiXCR, one row per CDR3 protein. The sample has 450,000 to 650,000 distinct CDR3 sequences; roughly 20% are singletons. This specimen belongs to a study of T-cell memory formation after mild COVID-19. Germline assignment: CDR1 SEHNR and CDR2 FQNEAQ (reference sequence). CDR3 length: 13 residues. V gave up 8 bases and J gave up 9 bases, with 17 bases separating them. Points from the study as a whole: Whether second-wave clones peaking at day 37 were SARS-CoV-2 specific went unconfirmed. Prior to infection, memory already included some responding clones, suggesting cross-reactive memory joined.

This receptor was taken from an adult woman who had mild COVID-19 (a few samples of this study predate the infection). Cell type and time point are not known. Sequenced: PBMCs or a T cell subset sorted from them (not recorded which). V is TRBV7-9 and J is TRBJ2-1, with D possibly being TRBD1 (6 bases). The CDR3 DNA follows: TGTGCCAGCGGCATACAGGGACCTACTGAGCAGTTCTTC. It encodes CASGIQGPTEQFF.